This T cell receptor (beta chain) derives from a study of chemoradiotherapy in HPV16-positive cancers. About the study: A couple of HPV16-positive patients' cells yielded candidate HPV-specific clones and common motifs.

Over chemoradiotherapy, repertoires were sampled more than once. Study results and limitations: Candidate HPV-specific clones and E7-related TCR motifs grew in tumor during treatment. In HPV16-positive patients, HPV-responsive T-cell expansion tracked better recurrence-free survival.

The germline CDR1 and CDR2 sequences are SGHKS and YYEKEE (reference sequence). This CDR3 has 12 amino acids. Deletions cut 4 bases from V and 8 bases from J, with 9 bases between. Note on this clone: The antigen is unknown.

The method was immunoSEQ multiplex PCR; TCRdb's version includes in-frame clones alone and lacks a portion of them. The sample contains some 16,000 clones, about four fifths of which appear only once. Sampling was carried out from a patient who underwent chemoradiotherapy. The clonotype was recovered from a human donor with HPV-associated anogenital cancer. This sequence joins TRBV5-5 and TRBJ1-4, with D hard to call. The CDR3 sequence is CASSMQGEKLFF. The CDR3 region has the DNA TGTGCCAGCAGCATGCAAGGGGAAAAACTGTTTTTT.